Shown below are 20 T cell receptor beta chains from a single sample sequenced in a study of response to subunit inactivated influenza vaccine. TCRdb used MiXCR to reprocess the RT-PCR reads, holding one entry per CDR3 protein. The data show approximately 500,000 distinct CDR3 sequences, less than 15% seen once. Sequencing was performed on PBMCs from blood, taken roughly 12 days after vaccination. These receptors all stem from a man over 45 who received an inactivated influenza vaccine.

The chain links TRBV20-1 to TRBJ1-5; D is perhaps TRBD1 (6 bases). CDR1 and CDR2 from the germline V gene are DFQATT and SNEGSKA (reference sequence). V dropped 5 bases and J dropped 9 bases, with 26 bases sitting between them. This CDR3 is 16 amino acids long. In DNA form, the CDR3 reads TGCAGTGCTTACTCGCTCGCGGGGGGCGAGTTAGGGCCCCAGCATTTT. Amino acid sequence: CSAYSLAGGELGPQHF.

V usage is TRBV4-3 and J usage is TRBJ2-1; 12 nucleotides agree with TRBD2. Per germline, CDR1 LGHNA and CDR2 YSLEER. V shed 0 bases and J 5 bases; nucleotides not matched to a gene: 2. This CDR3 has 16 residues. CDR3 loop: CASSQDPSGGDNEQFF. The CDR3 region has the DNA TGCGCCAGCAGCCAAGACCCTAGCGGGGGGGACAATGAGCAGTTCTTC.

CDR3 protein: CASSPGAGDTEAFF. CDR3 DNA: TGTGCCAGCAGCCCCGGGGCAGGGGACACTGAAGCTTTCTTT. The chain combines TRBV7-9 with TRBJ1-1, with D perhaps matching TRBD1 (6 bases). With 5 bases removed from V and 3 bases from J, the gap between germline ends came to 13 bases. The CDR3 contains 14 residues. The germline V gene encodes CDR1 SEHNR and CDR2 FQNEAQ (reference sequence).

The chain carries TRBV11-1 and TRBJ2-3, with 12 bases matching TRBD2. The J segment lost 5 bases and the V segment lost 3 bases, leaving 12 bases of the junction unmatched. Per germline, CDR1 SGHAT and CDR2 FQDESV (reference sequence). There are 18 residues in the CDR3. In DNA, the CDR3 is TGTGCCAGCAGCTTTACCATGCTTGGGACTAGCGGGCGAGATACGCAGTATTTT. Protein: CASSFTMLGTSGRDTQYF.

The chain recombines TRBV28 with TRBJ2-7; TRBD2 agrees at 9 bases. The CDR3 consists of 17 residues. With 3 bases clipped from V and 7 bases from J, the junction kept 16 bases outside the gene matches. Germline CDR1 MDHEN, CDR2 SYDVKM. CDR3 region: CASSFPLVAGGPREQYF. The CDR3 DNA follows: TGTGCCAGCAGTTTCCCCCTGGTCGCGGGAGGGCCAAGGGAGCAGTACTTC.

This clonotype was counted between two and nine times. This chain links TRBV5-1 with TRBJ2-3, with 14 bases matching TRBD2. Germline loops: CDR1 SGHRS, CDR2 YFSETQ. The CDR3 has 16 amino acids. The V segment lost 3 bases and the J segment 4 bases; nucleotides outside the gene matches: 4. For the CDR3, the DNA is TGCGCCAGCAGCTGGGGGACTAGCGGGAGCTCAGATACGCAGTATTTT. Protein sequence: CASSWGTSGSSDTQYF.

This chain uses TRBV2 with TRBJ2-1; TRBD2 aligns across 14 bases. Trimming cost V 7 bases and J 9 bases; bases outside gene matches: 8. This CDR3 spans 15 amino acids. Germline-derived CDR1 and CDR2 are SNHLY and FYNNEI. CDR3 loop: CASKGGLAGVFEQFF. DNA for the CDR3: TGTGCCAGCAAGGGGGGACTAGCGGGAGTTTTTGAGCAGTTCTTC.

This clonotype has a count of ten or more. The chain couples TRBV5-1 to TRBJ2-5; D not certain. Germline CDR1 and CDR2: SGHRS and YFSETQ. This CDR3 has 15 amino acids. With 4 bases removed from V and 3 bases from J, the gap between germline ends came to 16 bases. CDR3 protein: CASSGAPGQEETQYF. The CDR3 DNA is TGCGCCAGCAGCGGAGCCCCGGGCCAAGAAGAGACCCAGTACTTC.

The chain combines TRBV28 with TRBJ2-7, with a weak D call TRBD2 (6 bases). CDR1 is MDHEN, CDR2 SYDVKM, per germline. V shed 5 bases and J shed 3 bases, with 14 bases lying between them. This CDR3 is built from 14 residues. CDR3 sequence reads: CASSPTGLNYEQYF. The CDR3 nucleotides read TGTGCCAGCAGTCCAACGGGACTCAACTACGAGCAGTACTTC. Drawing the rest from reference TRBV28 and TRBJ2-7, the complete variable domain is DVKVTQSSRYLVKRTGEKVFLECVQDMDHENMFWYRQDPGLGLRLIYFSYDVKMKEKGDIPEGYSVSREKKERFSLILESASTNQTSMYLCASSPTGLNYEQYFGPGTRLTVT.

This clonotype was recorded many times. The V gene is TRBV10-3, the J gene TRBJ2-4; D is possibly TRBD2 (5 bases). Trimming shortened V by 3 bases and J by 0 bases, and 6 bases separated the two germline ends. This CDR3 contains 14 residues. From germline, CDR1 is ENHRY and CDR2 SYGVKD. CDR3: CAISDGVAKNIQYF. CDR3 sequence (DNA): TGTGCCATCAGTGACGGGGTAGCCAAAAACATTCAGTACTTC.

The chain employs TRBV7-8 and TRBJ2-7; no reliable D call. This CDR3 has 12 residues. V was clipped by 4 bases and J by 3 bases, with 7 bases between them. The germline V gene has CDR1 SGHVS and CDR2 FQNEAQ. CDR3 region: CASSSSYYEQYF. For the CDR3, the DNA is TGTGCCAGCAGCTCCTCTTACTACGAGCAGTACTTC.

This clonotype was counted a few times. V and J are TRBV12-3 or TRBV12-4 and TRBJ1-4, with 9 bases matching TRBD1. CDR3 length: 15 amino acids. V shed 6 bases and J 8 bases; nucleotides not matched to a gene: 10. For the CDR3, the DNA is TGTGCCAGCAGACTCACCGGGACAGGGTTAGAAAAACTGTTTTTT. Translation gives CASRLTGTGLEKLFF.

Concerning this clonotype: One end of the junction varies from germline; a read error may be responsible. The V call is TRBV12-3 or TRBV12-4, the J call TRBJ1-1; D unclear. The CDR3 runs 13 residues. The CDR3 loop is CASSLGGDTEVFF. The CDR3 nucleotides are TGTGCCAGCAGTTTGGGAGGAGACACTGAAGTTTTCTTT.

This clonotype was detected only a few times. The chain recombines TRBV29-1 with TRBJ1-3; unclear D gene. The germline CDR1 and CDR2 sequences are SQVTM and ANQGSEA. V lost 4 bases and J 0 bases, leaving 10 bases between the germline ends. The CDR3 length is 14 residues. Written as DNA, the CDR3 is TGCAGCGTTGTTAGTCAAACCTCTGGAAACACCATATATTTT. Encoded protein: CSVVSQTSGNTIYF.

For the CDR3, the DNA is TGTGCCAGCACCCCGAGGGCCACCGACTACAATGAGCAGTTCTTC. This codes for CASTPRATDYNEQFF. The gene calls are TRBV7-8 and TRBJ2-1, with TRBD2 as a possible D gene (5 bases). V lost 7 bases and J 3 bases, leaving 16 bases between the germline ends. The CDR3 length is 15 residues. Germline assignment: CDR1 SGHVS and CDR2 FQNEAQ.

This clonotype was detected many times. The chain is built from TRBV6-6 and TRBJ1-6; D gene uncertain. V dropped 5 bases and J dropped 7 bases, with 6 bases sitting between them. Germline CDR1 MNHNY, CDR2 SVGAGI (reference sequence). The length of the CDR3 is 12 residues. CDR3 nucleotide sequence: TGTGCCAGCAGTACACCGAATTCACCCCTCCACTTT. Translation gives CASSTPNSPLHF.

The chain carries TRBV27 and TRBJ2-7, with 12 bases that match TRBD2. The CDR3 has 16 residues. V was clipped by 3 bases and J by 4 bases; unmatched bases: 7. Germline CDR1 is MNHEY and CDR2 is SMNVEV (reference sequence). The CDR3 region is CASSFRGLAGLYEQYF. In DNA, the CDR3 is TGTGCCAGCAGTTTCAGGGGACTAGCGGGTCTTTACGAGCAGTACTTC.

This clonotype has a single count. This rearrangement joins TRBV20-1 to TRBJ1-5; tentative D call: TRBD1 (5 bases). There are 13 residues in the CDR3. V was shortened by 3 bases and J by 7 bases, with 13 bases between the two germline ends. Germline assignment: CDR1 DFQATT and CDR2 SNEGSKA (reference sequence). The CDR3 region is CSARSQGGQPQHF. In DNA form, the CDR3 reads TGCAGTGCTAGGAGTCAGGGAGGGCAGCCCCAGCATTTT.

This rearrangement joins TRBV19 to TRBJ2-1; 8 bases fit TRBD1. This CDR3 has 13 amino acids. V trimming: 8 bases; J trimming: 3 bases; junction bases outside the gene matches: 3. Looked up from germline, CDR1 is LNHDA and CDR2 is SQIVND (reference sequence). CDR3 nucleotides: TGTGCCAGTGCCGGGACAGGCTACAATGAGCAGTTCTTC. This codes for CASAGTGYNEQFF. The full variable domain, rest sourced from reference TRBV19 and TRBJ2-1, is DGGITQSPKYLFRKEGQNVTLSCEQNLNHDAMYWYRQDPGQGLRLIYYSQIVNDFQKGDIAEGYSVSREKKESFPLTVTSAQKNPTAFYLCASAGTGYNEQFFGPGTRLTVL.

There are many counts of this clonotype. The chain has TRBV7-6 and TRBJ2-3; 9 bases align to TRBD2. Germline V gives CDR1 SGHVS, CDR2 FNYEAQ. The CDR3 sequence is 17 residues long. V was pared by 5 bases and J by 2 bases, with 11 bases of the junction left unmatched. The CDR3 loop reads CASSPRVAGAPTDTQYF. Here the CDR3 DNA reads TGTGCCAGCAGCCCCCGGGTAGCGGGAGCTCCCACAGATACGCAGTATTTT.